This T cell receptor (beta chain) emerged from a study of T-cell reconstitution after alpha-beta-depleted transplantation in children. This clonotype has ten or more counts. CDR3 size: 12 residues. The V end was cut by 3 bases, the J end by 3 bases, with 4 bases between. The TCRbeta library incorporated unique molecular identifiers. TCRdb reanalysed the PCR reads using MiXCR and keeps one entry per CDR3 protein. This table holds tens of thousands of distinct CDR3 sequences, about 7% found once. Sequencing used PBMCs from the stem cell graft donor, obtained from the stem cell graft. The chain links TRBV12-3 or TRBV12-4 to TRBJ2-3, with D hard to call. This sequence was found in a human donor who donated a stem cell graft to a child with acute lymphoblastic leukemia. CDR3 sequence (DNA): TGTGCCAGCAGTTTTGGGACAGATACGCAGTATTTT. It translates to CASSFGTDTQYF.